This is a list of T cell receptor beta chains from one sample in a study of blood T cell repertoires in COVID-19. Assay: immunoSEQ multiplex PCR; the TCRdb copy retains only in-frame clones and omits some. The sample yields tens of thousands of clones, about 82% seen once. Sequencing was done on a sample of peripheral blood. These receptors all stem from a man between 60 and 75 years old in a cohort sampled during active COVID-19. The CDR3 runs from the conserved cysteine through the conserved F or W. Fields, in order: CDR3 DNA, CDR3 protein, V gene, D gene, J gene, clone size. The D gene is left open where the match is weak. Only part of the rows carry a size: once, few, many, or a class if the clone is expanded.

DNA: TGTGCCAGCAGCCAAGGCACCTACTCTGGAAACACCATATATTTT
CDR3: CASSQGTYSGNTIYF
V: TRBV3-1/TRBV3-2
D: NA
J: TRBJ1-3
size: NA

DNA: TGTGCCAGCAGTGACGGGTCCCGCACTGAAGCTTTCTTT
CDR3: CASSDGSRTEAFF
V: TRBV6-1
D: NA
J: TRBJ1-1
size: once

DNA: TGTGCCAGCAGTGACTCTGAGGGGGTAGGTGGCTACACCTTC
CDR3: CASSDSEGVGGYTF
V: TRBV6-4
D: NA
J: TRBJ1-2
size: NA

DNA: TGTGCCAGCAGTTTATACTCCCCCTACAATGAGCAGTTCTTC
CDR3: CASSLYSPYNEQFF
V: TRBV27
D: NA
J: TRBJ2-1
size: NA

DNA: TGTGCCAGCAGCCTGGGACTAGCGGGTACAGATACGCAGTATTTT
CDR3: CASSLGLAGTDTQYF
V: TRBV5-6
D: TRBD2
J: TRBJ2-3
size: NA

DNA: TGTGCCAGCAGTCCGACTGACAGGGCGTCTGGCTACACCTTC
CDR3: CASSPTDRASGYTF
V: TRBV6-2/TRBV6-3
D: TRBD1
J: TRBJ1-2
size: once

DNA: TGTGCCAGCAGGCTCACGGAGGTGGCCTACAATGAGCAGTTCTTC
CDR3: CASRLTEVAYNEQFF
V: TRBV7-9
D: NA
J: TRBJ2-1
size: NA

DNA: TGTGCCAGCAGTCCGCCCTTGGGACAGGATTCCTACAATGAGCAGTTCTTC
CDR3: CASSPPLGQDSYNEQFF
V: TRBV28
D: TRBD1
J: TRBJ2-1
size: NA

DNA: TGCGCCAGCAGCCAAGCCGCAACAGGGTGGGGCACAGATACGCAGTATTTT
CDR3: CASSQAATGWGTDTQYF
V: TRBV4-1
D: NA
J: TRBJ2-3
size: NA

DNA: TGCGCCAGCAAGATTGGACAGGGTAATGAAAAACTGTTTTTT
CDR3: CASKIGQGNEKLFF
V: TRBV5-1
D: TRBD1
J: TRBJ1-4
size: NA

DNA: TGCGCCAGCAGCCCTTGGGGGGGTGATAACTCTGGAAACACCATATATTTT
CDR3: CASSPWGGDNSGNTIYF
V: TRBV4-1
D: NA
J: TRBJ1-3
size: NA

DNA: TGTGCCAGCTCATCCCCGGGACAGAATTTGAAAGGGACCCAGTACTTC
CDR3: CASSSPGQNLKGTQYF
V: TRBV18
D: TRBD1
J: TRBJ2-5
size: NA

DNA: TGCAGCGCCAAGACAGGGGGCTACGAGCAGTACTTC
CDR3: CSAKTGGYEQYF
V: TRBV29-1
D: TRBD1
J: TRBJ2-7
size: NA

DNA: TGTGCCAGCAGCCTCAGACAGGGGTGGAACTATGGCTACACCTTC
CDR3: CASSLRQGWNYGYTF
V: TRBV14
D: TRBD1
J: TRBJ1-2
size: medium-sized